This is a list of T cell receptor beta chains from one sample in a study of cytotoxic CD8 clonotypes in ibrutinib-treated CLL. Here immunoSEQ multiplex PCR was the method, and the copy in TCRdb shows in-frame clones only, minus some. This sample has some 98,000 clones, with 60% to 80% found just once. The sequences come from PBMCs, collected after 12 months of ibrutinib treatment. Receptors originate from a human donor with chronic lymphocytic leukemia. Each CDR3 is given with its conserved first and last residue. A D gene is named only where the DNA matches it firmly. Expanded clones are given a class, and other clones once, few, many or no size at all.

D gene,clone size,J gene,V gene,CDR3 protein,CDR3 DNA
-,-,TRBJ1-3,TRBV2,CASSLSVGVGNTIYF,TGTGCCAGCTCCCTCTCAGTTGGGGTCGGAAACACCATATATTTT
TRBD2,-,TRBJ2-1,TRBV5-1,CASSLLSGGAYNEQFF,TGCGCCAGCAGCTTACTTAGCGGGGGGGCTTACAATGAGCAGTTCTTC
TRBD1,-,TRBJ2-5,TRBV4-1,CASSPTGKETQYF,TGCGCCAGCAGCCCGACAGGGAAAGAGACCCAGTACTTC
-,-,TRBJ2-1,TRBV4-2,CASSQEPGPSTEQFF,TGTGCCAGCAGCCAAGAGCCGGGCCCCAGTACCGAGCAGTTCTTC
TRBD1,-,TRBJ2-7,TRBV7-9,CASSSSDRAYEQYF,TGTGCCAGCAGCTCATCGGACAGGGCCTACGAGCAGTACTTC
TRBD2,-,TRBJ2-7,TRBV4-3,CASSQDLPHLSGGADEQYF,TGCGCCAGCAGCCAAGATCTACCCCACCTTAGCGGGGGGGCCGACGAGCAGTACTTC
-,-,TRBJ1-5,TRBV2,CASSELDSNQPQHF,TGTGCCAGCAGTGAATTGGATAGCAATCAGCCCCAGCATTTT
-,many,TRBJ1-5,TRBV6-6,CASMGGLGNQPQHF,TGTGCCAGCATGGGGGGGCTAGGCAATCAGCCCCAGCATTTT
-,-,TRBJ1-5,TRBV2,CASTLDGADNQPQHF,TGTGCCAGCACTCTGGACGGGGCCGATAATCAGCCCCAGCATTTT
-,-,TRBJ2-3,TRBV5-1,CASILGQYGDTQYF,TGCGCCAGCATCCTTGGACAGTATGGCGATACGCAGTATTTT
TRBD2,-,TRBJ2-2,TRBV9,CASSVGTSGANTGELFF,TGTGCCAGCAGCGTCGGGACTAGCGGGGCGAACACCGGGGAGCTGTTTTTT
TRBD1,-,TRBJ1-3,TRBV28,CASSSSGTGNSGNTIYF,TGTGCCAGCAGTTCCTCCGGGACAGGGAACTCTGGAAACACCATATATTTT
-,-,TRBJ1-6,TRBV19,CASSFSKGNNSPLHF,TGTGCCAGTAGTTTCTCGAAGGGGAATAATTCACCCCTCCACTTT
TRBD1,-,TRBJ1-4,TRBV4-1,CASSLNGQGGSEKLFF,TGCGCCAGCAGCCTTAACGGACAGGGAGGGAGTGAAAAACTGTTTTTT
TRBD2,once,TRBJ2-7,TRBV11-3,CASSLPGGGRIYEQYF,TGTGCCAGCAGCCTCCCTGGCGGGGGGCGCATCTACGAGCAGTACTTC
-,few,TRBJ2-7,TRBV27,CASIRRLVTYEQYF,TGTGCCAGCATTCGGCGTTTAGTGACCTACGAGCAGTACTTC
-,-,TRBJ1-4,TRBV5-1,CASSLATAAGEKLFF,TGCGCCAGCAGCTTGGCAACAGCGGCGGGTGAAAAACTGTTTTTT
-,few,TRBJ1-1,TRBV6-1,CASSRGAISNTEAFF,TGTGCCAGTTCTCGGGGCGCTATCTCGAACACTGAAGCTTTCTTT
-,-,TRBJ1-6,TRBV10-3,CAISDLRSPLHF,TGTGCCATCAGTGACCTACGCTCACCCCTCCACTTT
-,few,TRBJ1-5,TRBV7-9,CASSLDHPSQPQHF,TGTGCCAGCAGCTTAGACCATCCCTCTCAGCCCCAGCATTTT
-,-,TRBJ1-4,TRBV6-5,CASSYSQGSYEKLFF,TGTGCCAGCAGTTACTCCCAGGGTTCTTATGAAAAACTGTTTTTT
-,-,TRBJ2-3,TRBV11-3,CASSLGGADTQYF,TGTGCCAGCAGCTTGGGGGGAGCAGATACGCAGTATTTT
-,-,TRBJ1-1,TRBV19,CASTSDPGSAEAFF,TGTGCCAGTACCTCGGACCCGGGCAGCGCTGAAGCTTTCTTT
-,-,TRBJ2-4,TRBV5-8,CASSSPLAKNIQYF,TGTGCCAGCAGCTCTCCCTTAGCCAAAAACATTCAGTACTTC
-,-,TRBJ1-1,TRBV6-5,CASTKPGTTEAFF,TGTGCCAGCACTAAACCCGGTACAACTGAAGCTTTCTTT
TRBD1,-,TRBJ2-7,TRBV7-8,CASSSRAFRDRVPYEQYF,TGTGCCAGCAGCTCTCGAGCTTTCCGGGACAGGGTTCCCTACGAGCAGTACTTC
-,-,TRBJ1-3,TRBV19,CASSAGTSGNTIYF,TGTGCCAGTTCCGCGGGCACCTCTGGAAACACCATATATTTT
TRBD2,-,TRBJ2-5,TRBV14,CASSQEGTSGGYQETQYF,TGTGCCAGCAGCCAAGAGGGGACTAGCGGGGGATATCAAGAGACCCAGTACTTC
-,-,TRBJ1-3,TRBV28,CASTTGFSGNTIYF,TGTGCCAGCACCACAGGGTTCTCTGGAAACACCATATATTTT
-,-,TRBJ1-6,TRBV5-1,CASSLTQFNSPLHF,TGCGCCAGCAGCTTGACACAGTTTAATTCACCCCTCCACTTT
TRBD2,-,TRBJ2-5,TRBV15,CATSRTQSGGADVTQYF,TGTGCCACCAGCAGAACCCAATCCGGGGGGGCTGACGTGACCCAGTACTTC
-,-,TRBJ2-1,TRBV21-1,CASSKTLAGGRNEQFF,TGTGCCAGCAGCAAAACCCTAGCGGGGGGGCGGAATGAGCAGTTCTTC
-,-,TRBJ1-1,TRBV6-4,CASSPQYGGLGEAFF,TGTGCCAGCAGTCCCCAATACGGGGGACTAGGGGAAGCTTTCTTT
TRBD1,-,TRBJ1-2,TRBV27,CASSFSSEGAPHGYTF,TGTGCCAGCAGTTTTAGTTCGGAGGGGGCCCCGCACGGCTACACCTTC
-,once,TRBJ2-5,TRBV19,CASSPLRGETQYF,TGTGCCAGTAGTCCCCTAAGGGGAGAGACCCAGTACTTC
-,many,TRBJ1-1,TRBV6-6,CASRYLTGNTEAFF,TGTGCCAGCAGGTACTTGACAGGGAACACTGAAGCTTTCTTT
-,-,TRBJ1-1,TRBV5-1,CASNLGSSVQNTEAFF,TGCGCCAGCAACCTCGGGAGTTCGGTCCAAAACACTGAAGCTTTCTTT
-,-,TRBJ1-6,TRBV25-1,CASRGLYNSPLHF,TGTGCCAGCAGGGGACTGTATAATTCACCCCTCCACTTT